These T cell receptor beta chains were read from a single sample in a study of chemoradiotherapy in HPV16-positive cancers. Sequenced by immunoSEQ multiplex PCR; TCRdb stores in-frame clones only, minus some. The repertoire holds 700 or so clones, with 86% as singletons. The source was tumor tissue, collected from a patient who underwent chemoradiotherapy. The receptors originated from a human donor with HPV-associated anogenital cancer. Each CDR3 is given with its conserved first and last residue. A D gene is named only where the DNA matches it firmly. Only some rows state a clone size, as once, few, many or a class for expanded clones.

j_gene | abundance | d_gene | v_gene | CDR3nt | CDR3aa
TRBJ2-1 | NA | NA | TRBV27 | TGTGCCAGCGGGGGGACTTCAAGCTCCTACAATGAGCAGTTCTTC | CASGGTSSSYNEQFF
TRBJ1-5 | NA | TRBD1 | TRBV7-9 | TGTGCCAGCAGCGGGGGGACAGGCAATAGCAATCAGCCCCAGCATTTT | CASSGGTGNSNQPQHF
TRBJ1-2 | NA | TRBD1 | TRBV7-6 | TGTGCCAGCAGCTTGGGGACAGACTTAACTTTC | CASSLGTDLTF
TRBJ1-5 | NA | NA | TRBV7-3 | TGTGCCAGCAGCTCCAAAGCCGGGATTCAGCCCCAGCATTTT | CASSSKAGIQPQHF
TRBJ2-1 | NA | TRBD2 | TRBV6-1 | TGTGCCAGCAGTGAAAACCGGGGGGGTACAAGGGGGTACAATGAGCAGTTCTTC | CASSENRGGTRGYNEQFF
TRBJ1-1 | few | TRBD1 | TRBV19 | TGTGCCAGTCACCAGACAGGGGGCGCGGTGTCGGCTTTCTTT | CASHQTGGAVSAFF
TRBJ2-2 | NA | NA | TRBV5-5 | TGTGCCAGCAGTTACGGGGGCTACACCGGGGAGCTGTTTTTT | CASSYGGYTGELFF
TRBJ1-1 | NA | TRBD1 | TRBV5-8 | TGTGCCAGCGTAGACAGGGGTGGCGGTGCTTTCTTT | CASVDRGGGAFF
TRBJ2-7 | few | TRBD1 | TRBV5-1 | TGCGCCAGCAGCCGGACAGGGGACGAGCAGTACTTC | CASSRTGDEQYF
TRBJ1-2 | NA | NA | TRBV14 | TGTGCCAGCAGCGGGAGGCAGGCGGGCTATGGCTACACCTTC | CASSGRQAGYGYTF
TRBJ1-6 | few | NA | TRBV10-3 | TGTGCCATCAGTGAGCCCTTCGGGAATTCACCCCTCCACTTT | CAISEPFGNSPLHF
TRBJ1-6 | once | TRBD1 | TRBV18 | TGTGCCAGCTCACCCGCGACAGGGGGGGAAAATTCACCCCTCCACTTT | CASSPATGGENSPLHF
TRBJ2-3 | few | TRBD2 | TRBV13 | TGTGCCTCCTCGGTTGGTAGCGGGGGAGGGGATACGCAGTATTTT | CASSVGSGGGDTQYF
TRBJ2-1 | NA | TRBD2 | TRBV5-8 | TGTGCCAGCAGCTTGAGACTAGCTGGGAATGAGCAGTTCTTC | CASSLRLAGNEQFF
TRBJ1-2 | NA | NA | TRBV29-1 | TGCAGCGTTGTCAAAACAGAATTAGCGTACTATGGCTACACCTTC | CSVVKTELAYYGYTF
TRBJ2-2 | few | NA | TRBV6-1 | TGTGCCAGCAGTGAAAATTTGGTCGGACCCGGGGAGCTGTTTTTT | CASSENLVGPGELFF
TRBJ2-7 | NA | TRBD1 | TRBV9 | TGTGCCAGCAGCCAGGGGACAGGGTGGGATGTTTACGAGCAGTACTTC | CASSQGTGWDVYEQYF
TRBJ2-5 | once | NA | TRBV18 | TGTGCCAGCTCACCGGTTGTCCTAGCAGAGACCCAGTACTTC | CASSPVVLAETQYF
TRBJ1-4 | NA | NA | TRBV2 | TGTGCCAGCGTTAGGCAGGGTGGAACTAATGAAAAACTGTTTTTT | CASVRQGGTNEKLFF
TRBJ2-3 | NA | TRBD1 | TRBV4-2 | TGTGCCAGCAGCCAAGGACAGGGCCACACAGATACGCAGTATTTT | CASSQGQGHTDTQYF
TRBJ1-5 | NA | TRBD1 | TRBV30 | TGTGCCTGGAGTGCCTTCACAGGGGGCCATCAGCCCCAGCATTTT | CAWSAFTGGHQPQHF
TRBJ2-7 | NA | NA | TRBV2 | TGTGCCAGCAGTGAAGCAGGCGGAGGGGGCGAGCAGTACTTC | CASSEAGGGGEQYF
TRBJ1-1 | NA | NA | TRBV7-2 | TGTGCCAGCAGCTTAGACGGGTACACTGAAGCTTTCTTT | CASSLDGYTEAFF
TRBJ2-7 | NA | NA | TRBV6-1 | TGTGCCAGCAGTGAGTTAAGGGGCGGACAGTATCTTCTCCACGAGCAGTACTTC | CASSELRGGQYLLHEQYF
TRBJ2-1 | NA | NA | TRBV5-1 | TGCGCCAGCAGCTTGGTGGGGACACTACCCTACAATGAGCAGTTCTTC | CASSLVGTLPYNEQFF
TRBJ1-5 | NA | NA | TRBV19 | TGTGCCAGTAGTCCCCCCCTGCTCGAGCCCCAGCATTTT | CASSPPLLEPQHF
TRBJ2-3 | NA | NA | TRBV9 | TGTGCCAGCAGCGTAGGGCTAACAGATACGCAGTATTTT | CASSVGLTDTQYF
TRBJ2-3 | NA | NA | TRBV11-3 | TGTGCCAGCAGCTTATTCGGGAGCACAGATACGCAGTATTTT | CASSLFGSTDTQYF
TRBJ2-7 | NA | NA | TRBV5-6 | TGTGCCAGCAGCTTGGGAGGGGACGAGCAGTACTTC | CASSLGGDEQYF
TRBJ2-7 | NA | NA | TRBV6-5 | TGTGCCAGCAGTTACAACTACGAGCAGTACTTC | CASSYNYEQYF
TRBJ2-3 | NA | NA | TRBV5-1 | TGCGCCAGCAGCAACCGGGCATTCCAAGATACGCAGTATTTT | CASSNRAFQDTQYF
TRBJ2-1 | NA | TRBD2 | TRBV7-9 | TGTGCCAGCGCCGTGCGGGGGGGAGACAATGAGCAGTTCTTC | CASAVRGGDNEQFF
TRBJ1-6 | NA | TRBD1 | TRBV5-1 | TGCGCCAGCAGCTCGAGGACAGGGGAATATAATTCACCCCTCCACTTT | CASSSRTGEYNSPLHF
TRBJ2-5 | NA | TRBD2 | TRBV4-2 | TGTGCCAGCAGCCAAGATGAAGCGGGGGCGGAGGAGACCCAGTACTTC | CASSQDEAGAEETQYF
TRBJ1-6 | NA | TRBD1 | TRBV25-1 | TGTGCCAGCAGAACCGGGACAGGGCGGCATTCACCCCTCCACTTT | CASRTGTGRHSPLHF
TRBJ1-3 | NA | NA | TRBV4-2 | TGTGCCAGCAGCCAAGAAGGGACTGCAGGAAACACCATATATTTT | CASSQEGTAGNTIYF
TRBJ2-1 | NA | TRBD2 | TRBV5-4 | TGTGCCAGCAGCGGTAGCGGGCCTAATGAGCAGTTCTTC | CASSGSGPNEQFF
TRBJ1-4 | once | NA | TRBV21-1 | TGTGCCAGCAGCAAAGTATGCAGGGGTTGGGAAAAACTGTTTTTT | CASSKVCRGWEKLFF
TRBJ1-3 | NA | NA | TRBV7-6 | TGTGCCAGCAGCTTAGAAGCACGGGGGGCCGGAACCTCTGGAAACACCATATATTTT | CASSLEARGAGTSGNTIYF
TRBJ2-3 | NA | NA | TRBV2 | TGTGCCAGCAGTGAACGGTCGGGCCGTCAGTATTTT | CASSERSGRQYF
TRBJ2-7 | NA | NA | TRBV7-6 | TGTGCCAGCAGCCCGATGGTAGTAGGGGTCGGGTACGAGCAGTACTTC | CASSPMVVGVGYEQYF
TRBJ2-7 | NA | NA | TRBV20-1 | TGCAGTGCTAGCGGGCCCTACGAGCAGTACTTC | CSASGPYEQYF
TRBJ1-5 | NA | NA | TRBV28 | TGTGCCAGCAGGAATGACGGCCCCGGGCAGCCCCAGCATTTT | CASRNDGPGQPQHF
TRBJ1-6 | NA | NA | TRBV2 | TGTGCCAGCAGTGTGTCTGGACTCGACCATAATTCACCCCTCCACTTT | CASSVSGLDHNSPLHF
TRBJ2-2 | NA | NA | TRBV5-1 | TGCGCCAGCAGCCTCCCGCCTAGCCAGTCCGGGGAGCTGTTTTTT | CASSLPPSQSGELFF
TRBJ1-3 | NA | NA | TRBV18 | TGTGCCAGCTCACCACCTAGCGCCGAGCCCTCTGGAAACACCATATATTTT | CASSPPSAEPSGNTIYF
TRBJ2-1 | NA | NA | TRBV2 | TGTGCCAGCAGTGCTAGGGCAACCTACAATGAGCAGTTCTTC | CASSARATYNEQFF
TRBJ1-6 | NA | TRBD1 | TRBV6-4 | TGTGCCAGCAGTGACTCAACGGACAGGGGAAATTCACCCCTCCACTTT | CASSDSTDRGNSPLHF
TRBJ1-1 | NA | NA | TRBV29-1 | TGCAGCGCCGTCTCTACTGAAGCTTTCTTT | CSAVSTEAFF